A selection of T cell receptor beta chains follows, all from one sample in a study of glioma-infiltrating T cells after dendritic cell vaccination. Using immunoSEQ multiplex PCR, the repertoire was profiled, and TCRdb retains in-frame clones only, with some absent. The data show some 100,000 clones, 79% seen once. The sample consisted of blood, taken before dendritic cell vaccination. The source is a human donor with glioblastoma. Both conserved end residues are part of each CDR3. D genes are given only for firm matches. Some rows mark clone size as missing; the rest say once, few, many or name a class of expanded clone.

>.|.|TRBV5-6|TRBJ1-4
TGTGCCAGCAGCTGGCGGACGGGAGGTGGTGAAAAACTGTTTTTT
CASSWRTGGGEKLFF
>.|.|TRBV6-1|TRBJ2-2
TGTGCCAGCAGTACTATGACAGGGAACACCGGGGAGCTGTTTTTT
CASSTMTGNTGELFF
>.|.|TRBV7-9|TRBJ2-7
TGTGCCAGCAGCCCAGCAGGGGTTTCCTACGAGCAGTACTTC
CASSPAGVSYEQYF
>.|.|TRBV2|TRBJ2-7
TGTGCCAGCAGTGAAGGACCAGGATCCTACGAGCAGTACTTC
CASSEGPGSYEQYF
>TRBD1|.|TRBV18|TRBJ2-7
TGTGCCAGCTCACCAACTTCCGGGACAGGGAGAGCCTACGAGCAGTACTTC
CASSPTSGTGRAYEQYF
>TRBD2|.|TRBV15|TRBJ2-1
TGTGCCACCAGCAGAGGGGGAGGGCCCAGAAATGAGCAGTTCTTC
CATSRGGGPRNEQFF
>.|.|TRBV6-5|TRBJ2-7
TGTGCCAGCAGGGAGGGCGGTGGACAGGCTTACGAGCAGTACTTC
CASREGGGQAYEQYF
>.|.|TRBV5-4|TRBJ2-5
TGTGCCAGCAGCTTGCCGGGGATCGGAGTCCAAGAGACCCAGTACTTC
CASSLPGIGVQETQYF
>TRBD2|.|TRBV11-3|TRBJ2-1
TGTGCCAGCAGCTCGGGGGGGGCTTCCTACAATGAGCAGTTCTTC
CASSSGGASYNEQFF
>.|.|TRBV28|TRBJ2-7
TGTGCCAGCAGTTTAATAGGGGCCTACGAGCAGTACTTC
CASSLIGAYEQYF
>TRBD1|.|TRBV7-9|TRBJ1-1
TGTGCCAGCAGCGCCGCCGGGACAGGGGTTTTGGCTTTCTTT
CASSAAGTGVLAFF
>.|.|TRBV4-2|TRBJ2-1
TGTGCCAGCAGCGCATTGATGGGGGGACGCTGGGATGAGCAGTTCTTC
CASSALMGGRWDEQFF
>.|.|TRBV5-6|TRBJ2-7
TGTGCCAGCAGCTTGTACAGGGCCGACGAGCAGTACTTC
CASSLYRADEQYF
>.|.|TRBV15|TRBJ1-5
TGTGCCACCAGCAGAGATCAGGGAACAGGCCAGCCCCAGCATTTT
CATSRDQGTGQPQHF
>.|.|TRBV6-5|TRBJ2-4
TGTGCCAGCAGTTACGAACACCCGAAAAACATTCAGTACTTC
CASSYEHPKNIQYF
>.|.|TRBV6-1|TRBJ2-7
TGTGCCAGCAGTGAACTAGCAACCCTTGACTTC
CASSELATLDF
>.|.|TRBV19|TRBJ2-2
TGTGCCAGTAGTATGGCTAGCAGCACCGGGGAGCTGTTTTTT
CASSMASSTGELFF
>.|.|TRBV6-1|TRBJ1-2
TGTGCCAGCAGTCCCTCGACAGTAACTAACTATGGCTACACCTTC
CASSPSTVTNYGYTF
>.|.|TRBV6-1|TRBJ1-4
TGTGCCAGCAGTCCCCGGGGAGGGGGAGGTGAAAAACTGTTTTTT
CASSPRGGGGEKLFF
>.|.|TRBV10-3|TRBJ2-7
TGTGCCACCTCGCGTCCGGGGGGCCATACCTACGAGCAGTACTTC
CATSRPGGHTYEQYF
>.|few|TRBV6-6|TRBJ2-7
TGTGCCAGCAGTACCGGACACCCGGATATCTACGAGCAGTACTTC
CASSTGHPDIYEQYF
>.|few|TRBV4-1|TRBJ2-7
TGCGCCAGCAGCCAAGTTCCAGTAGGACTTACCTACGAGCAGTACTTC
CASSQVPVGLTYEQYF
>TRBD1|.|TRBV7-2|TRBJ1-6
TGTGCCAGCAGCAAAACAGGGGCGAGCTCCTATAATTCACCCCTCCACTTT
CASSKTGASSYNSPLHF
>.|.|TRBV5-6|TRBJ2-1
TGTGCCAGCAGCTTGGATCGTAGGCAGGGCGGAACGGGTGAGCAGTTCTTC
CASSLDRRQGGTGEQFF
>.|.|TRBV2|TRBJ2-1
TGTGCCAGCAGTGAATCGGACTTCAACAATGAGCAGTTCTTC
CASSESDFNNEQFF
>.|.|TRBV4-1|TRBJ1-1
TGCGCCAGCAGCCTCCAACAGGGTAGGAACACTGAAGCTTTCTTT
CASSLQQGRNTEAFF